These T cell receptor beta chains were read from a single sample in a study of beta chain features in type 1 diabetes. TCRdb's table, derived via immunoSEQ multiplex PCR, lists solely in-frame clones and lacks some. This table holds around 200,000 clones, approximately 13% found once. Sequencing input: central memory CD4+ T cells from blood. These TCRs come from a woman between 18 and 29 years old in good health. The CDR3 runs from the conserved cysteine through the conserved F or W. A D gene is named only where the DNA matches it firmly. Rows give clone size only sometimes, using once, few, many, or a class for an expanded clone.

J,D,V,size,CDR3,DNA
TRBJ1-3,.,TRBV5-1,.,CASSLVTASSGNTIYF,TGCGCCAGCAGCTTGGTGACAGCTTCCTCTGGAAACACCATATATTTT
TRBJ1-2,TRBD1,TRBV7-9,few,CASSNRQGVNGYTF,TGTGCCAGCAGCAACCGACAGGGGGTAAATGGCTACACCTTC
TRBJ2-5,TRBD2,TRBV7-2,few,CASSPLSGRNGETQYF,TGTGCCAGCAGCCCTTTGAGCGGGAGAAACGGGGAGACCCAGTACTTC
TRBJ2-7,TRBD1,TRBV28,.,CASSPATGGRRYEQYF,TGTGCCAGCAGTCCAGCGACAGGGGGTAGACGGTACGAGCAGTACTTC
TRBJ2-7,TRBD1,TRBV5-1,few,CASSPGQGWEQYF,TGCGCCAGCAGCCCGGGACAGGGGTGGGAGCAGTACTTC
TRBJ1-1,.,TRBV5-1,.,CASSLRTGTNMNTEAFF,TGCGCCAGCAGCTTGCGGACGGGAACGAACATGAACACTGAAGCTTTCTTT
TRBJ1-2,.,TRBV2,.,CASSEGLGGNYGYTF,TGTGCCAGCAGTGAAGGATTGGGGGGAAACTATGGCTACACCTTC
TRBJ1-1,.,TRBV6-1,few,CASSEIGVGGTEAFF,TGTGCCAGCAGTGAAATAGGGGTCGGGGGTACTGAAGCTTTCTTT
TRBJ2-3,.,TRBV4-1,few,CASSQDGRDLGSTQYF,TGCGCCAGCAGCCAAGATGGGCGGGACCTGGGGAGTACGCAGTATTTT
TRBJ2-5,TRBD2,TRBV4-1,few,CASSQDGSGYQETQYF,TGTGCCAGCAGCCAAGATGGTAGCGGGTACCAAGAGACCCAGTACTTC
TRBJ1-3,TRBD1,TRBV11-2,few,CASSRTGTAMSGNTIYF,TGTGCCAGCAGTCGCACCGGGACAGCAATGTCTGGAAACACCATATATTTT
TRBJ2-2,TRBD1,TRBV27,few,CASKGRGTGVYTGELFF,TGTGCCAGCAAAGGGAGGGGGACAGGGGTGTACACCGGGGAGCTGTTTTTT
TRBJ2-3,.,TRBV5-1,.,CASSFRGGGTIDTQYF,TGCGCCAGCAGCTTCCGCGGAGGGGGCACGATAGATACGCAGTATTTT
TRBJ1-2,.,TRBV30,.,CAWSVLRTVYGYTF,TGTGCCTGGAGTGTACTCCGGACAGTATATGGCTACACCTTC
TRBJ2-2,TRBD2,TRBV9,.,CASSVGLAGVDGELFF,TGTGCCAGCAGCGTAGGACTAGCGGGTGTCGACGGGGAGCTGTTTTTT
TRBJ2-1,TRBD2,TRBV7-2,.,CASSSGTSAYNEQFF,TGTGCCAGCAGCTCCGGGACTAGCGCGTACAATGAGCAGTTCTTC
TRBJ2-3,.,TRBV7-2,few,CASGERGTDTQYF,TGTGCCAGCGGCGAACGGGGCACAGATACGCAGTATTTT
TRBJ2-7,.,TRBV6-5,few,CASSLILTGKHEQYF,TGTGCCAGCAGCCTTATTTTAACAGGAAAACACGAGCAGTACTTC
TRBJ2-3,TRBD2,TRBV13,.,CASSPGLAGNTQYF,TGTGCCAGCAGCCCAGGACTAGCGGGAAATACGCAGTATTTT
TRBJ2-7,TRBD2,TRBV6-6,.,CASIRDYLSYEQYF,TGTGCCAGCATCCGGGACTATCTCTCCTACGAGCAGTACTTC
TRBJ2-1,.,TRBV7-9,.,CASSLDSPSGEQFF,TGTGCCAGCAGCTTAGATTCGCCTAGTGGTGAGCAGTTCTTC
TRBJ2-1,TRBD1,TRBV5-6,few,CASSLDRGARQFF,TGTGCCAGCAGTTTGGACAGGGGTGCCCGTCAGTTCTTC
TRBJ2-5,TRBD2,TRBV19,few,CASSQGASGRSETQYF,TGTGCCAGTAGTCAAGGGGCTAGCGGGAGATCAGAGACCCAGTACTTC
TRBJ2-1,.,TRBV27,few,CASSLIESNEQFF,TGTGCCAGCAGTTTAATCGAGTCGAATGAGCAGTTCTTC
TRBJ1-3,TRBD1,TRBV11-2,few,CASSMTGDGGNTIYF,TGTGCCAGCAGTATGACAGGGGACGGGGGAAACACCATATATTTT
TRBJ1-1,.,TRBV5-6,few,CASSWGGRGNTEAFF,TGTGCCAGCAGCTGGGGGGGGAGGGGGAACACTGAAGCTTTCTTT
TRBJ2-7,.,TRBV29-1,.,CSVERAGVSYEQYF,TGCAGCGTTGAACGGGCGGGCGTCTCCTACGAGCAGTACTTC
TRBJ2-5,.,TRBV5-6,.,CASSLGGPQTQYF,TGTGCCAGCAGCTTGGGGGGGCCCCAGACCCAGTACTTC
TRBJ1-1,.,TRBV6-5,.,CASSYYTGLSNTEAFF,TGTGCCAGCAGTTACTACACAGGGTTATCGAACACTGAAGCTTTCTTT
TRBJ2-3,TRBD2,TRBV7-9,few,CASSLGGKREAHHTQYF,TGTGCCAGCAGCTTAGGAGGGAAGCGGGAGGCTCACCATACGCAGTATTTT
TRBJ2-2,.,TRBV9,.,CASAVRGSLMNTGELFF,TGTGCCAGCGCGGTGAGGGGGAGTCTTATGAACACCGGGGAGCTGTTTTTT
TRBJ2-2,.,TRBV2,few,CASSARGSTGELFF,TGTGCCAGCAGTGCAAGGGGGTCGACCGGGGAGCTGTTTTTT
TRBJ2-5,.,TRBV7-2,few,CASSFSKETQYF,TGTGCCAGCAGCTTTAGCAAAGAGACCCAGTACTTC
TRBJ2-7,TRBD1,TRBV6-5,few,CASSRRTGGFYEQYF,TGTGCCAGCAGTCGCCGGACAGGGGGCTTCTACGAGCAGTACTTC
TRBJ1-5,.,TRBV18,.,CASSYTDRGQPQHF,TGTGCCAGCTCATATACGGACAGAGGACAGCCCCAGCATTTT
TRBJ2-1,TRBD1,TRBV18,.,CASSPWDRVPNEQFF,TGTGCCAGCTCACCTTGGGACAGGGTGCCCAATGAGCAGTTCTTC
TRBJ2-1,TRBD1,TRBV19,many,CASRGQGAGEQFF,TGTGCCAGTAGGGGACAGGGGGCAGGTGAGCAGTTCTTC